The sequence of this T cell receptor beta chain was determined in a study of post-analysis software for immune sequencing data. As for the study in general: Both relapsing-remitting and secondary progressive multiple sclerosis featured among the disease courses, as did progressive-relapsing multiple sclerosis.

Prepared TCR beta cDNA libraries contained unique molecular identifiers. The T cell input of about 0.95 to 11 million gave about half a million cDNA molecules. From the PCR reads, TCRdb called clonotypes with MiXCR, one entry per CDR3 protein. The table has 150,000 to 200,000 distinct CDR3 sequences, about 32% seen once. The CDR3 has 12 amino acids. The V gene's germline CDR1 is MNHNS and CDR2 SASEGT. J gave up 4 bases and V 7 bases, and 1 base lay outside the gene matches. General study points: The study found TRBV5-6, TRBV5-1 and TRBV20-1 among about five TRBV segments more frequent in patients than controls. A significant reduction in normalized Chao1 diversity was observed in multiple sclerosis patients versus controls. Batch-matched samples strongly co-clustered by F measure.

This clonotype was seen repeatedly, ten times or more. Its antigen remains unidentified. The receptor was derived from a girl aged 5-17 years with multiple sclerosis. The rearrangement uses TRBV6-1 and TRBJ2-1; 7 nucleotides align to TRBD2. Sequenced material: blood. This CDR3 is CASMRGYNEQFF. CDR3 DNA sequence: TGTGCCAGCATGCGGGGGTACAATGAGCAGTTCTTC.